This TCR beta chain was sequenced for a study of blood T cell repertoires in COVID-19. Study in general: Collection of acute and convalescent COVID-19 samples took place in the United States, Italy and Spain. The analysed material was cDNA or gDNA that came from T cells, B-cell-depleted T cells, or PBMCs.

In the original analysis: Quantification of nucleated cells was approximated via reference gene primer amplification. Some clones are missing from TCRdb's copy, which holds only in-frame ones; the method was immunoSEQ multiplex PCR. The V and J calls and clone size come from that table; D and trimming were worked out from the DNA. The sample has about 28,000 clones, 90% to 95% seen once. CDR1 is MNHEY, CDR2 SVGEGT, per germline. The CDR3 is 13 amino acids. J was trimmed by 5 bases and V by 5 bases; bases with no gene match: 5. Patients in Seattle were enrolled during active infection, then followed longitudinally.

The sample was peripheral blood. The chain recombines TRBV6-2 or TRBV6-3 with TRBJ2-5; 7 bases are a match to TRBD2. The clonotype comes from a woman in her sixties or seventies with COVID-19, enrolled during active disease. This CDR3 reads CASSRLARETQYF. CDR3 in DNA: TGTGCCAGCAGTCGACTAGCTCGGGAGACCCAGTACTTC.